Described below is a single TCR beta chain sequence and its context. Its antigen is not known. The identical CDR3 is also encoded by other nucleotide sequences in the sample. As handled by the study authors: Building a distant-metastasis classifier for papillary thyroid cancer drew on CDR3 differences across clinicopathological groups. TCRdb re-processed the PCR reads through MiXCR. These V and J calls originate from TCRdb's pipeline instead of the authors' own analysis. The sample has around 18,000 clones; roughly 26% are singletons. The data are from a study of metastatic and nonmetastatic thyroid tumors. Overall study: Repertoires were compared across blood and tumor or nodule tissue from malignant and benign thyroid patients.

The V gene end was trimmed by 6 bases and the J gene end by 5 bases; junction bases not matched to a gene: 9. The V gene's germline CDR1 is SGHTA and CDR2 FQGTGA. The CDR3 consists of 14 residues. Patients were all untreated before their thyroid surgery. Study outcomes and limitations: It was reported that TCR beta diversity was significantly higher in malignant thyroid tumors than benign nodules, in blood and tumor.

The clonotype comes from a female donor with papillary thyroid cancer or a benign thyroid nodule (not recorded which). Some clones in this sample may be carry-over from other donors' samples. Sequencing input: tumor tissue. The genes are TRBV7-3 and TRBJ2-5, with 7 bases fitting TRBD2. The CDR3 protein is CASSSGGRGETQYF. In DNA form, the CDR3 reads TGTGCCAGCAGTTCGGGGGGTCGAGGGGAGACCCAGTACTTC.